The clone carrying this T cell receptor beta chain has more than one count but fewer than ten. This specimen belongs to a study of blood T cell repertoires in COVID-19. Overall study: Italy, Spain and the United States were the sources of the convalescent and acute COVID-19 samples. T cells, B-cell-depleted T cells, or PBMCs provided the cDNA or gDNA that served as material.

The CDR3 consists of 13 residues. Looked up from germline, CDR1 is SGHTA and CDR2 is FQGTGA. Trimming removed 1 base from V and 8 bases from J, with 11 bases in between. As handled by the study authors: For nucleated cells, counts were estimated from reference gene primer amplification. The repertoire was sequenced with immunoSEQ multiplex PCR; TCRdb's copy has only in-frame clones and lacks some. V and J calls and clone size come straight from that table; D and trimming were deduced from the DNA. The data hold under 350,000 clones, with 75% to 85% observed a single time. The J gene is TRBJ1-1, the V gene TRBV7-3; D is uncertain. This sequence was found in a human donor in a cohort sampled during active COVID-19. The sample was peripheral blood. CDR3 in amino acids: CASSLIGEEEAFF. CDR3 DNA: TGTGCCAGCAGCTTAATAGGCGAGGAGGAAGCTTTCTTT. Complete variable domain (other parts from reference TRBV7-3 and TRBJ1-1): GAGVSQTPSNKVTEKGKYVELRCDPISGHTALYWYRQSLGQGPEFLIYFQGTGAADDSGLPNDRFFAVRPEGSVSTLKIQRTERGDSAVYLCASSLIGEEEAFFGQGTRLTVV.